This TCR beta chain was profiled in a study of blood T cell repertoires in COVID-19. Study-level information: Material from acute and convalescent COVID-19 was sourced from the United States, Italy and Spain. Sample material is recorded as cDNA or gDNA derived from T cells, B-cell-depleted T cells, or PBMCs.

The germline V gene has CDR1 PRHDT and CDR2 FYEKMQ (reference sequence). Trimming shortened V by 5 bases and J by 3 bases, and 8 bases separated the two germline ends. CDR3 length: 12 residues. The table came from immunoSEQ multiplex PCR; TCRdb's copy has only in-frame clones and leaves some out. The table lists 250,000 or so clones, approximately 90% of them singletons. The J gene is TRBJ2-7, the V gene TRBV13, with D maybe TRBD2 (5 bases). The receptor's source is a man aged 40-49 years who had been exposed to COVID-19. What was sequenced was PBMCs or T cells enriched from blood (not recorded which). The CDR3 protein is CASSLRGYEQYF. As DNA, the CDR3 is TGTGCCAGCAGCCTACGGGGCTACGAGCAGTACTTC.